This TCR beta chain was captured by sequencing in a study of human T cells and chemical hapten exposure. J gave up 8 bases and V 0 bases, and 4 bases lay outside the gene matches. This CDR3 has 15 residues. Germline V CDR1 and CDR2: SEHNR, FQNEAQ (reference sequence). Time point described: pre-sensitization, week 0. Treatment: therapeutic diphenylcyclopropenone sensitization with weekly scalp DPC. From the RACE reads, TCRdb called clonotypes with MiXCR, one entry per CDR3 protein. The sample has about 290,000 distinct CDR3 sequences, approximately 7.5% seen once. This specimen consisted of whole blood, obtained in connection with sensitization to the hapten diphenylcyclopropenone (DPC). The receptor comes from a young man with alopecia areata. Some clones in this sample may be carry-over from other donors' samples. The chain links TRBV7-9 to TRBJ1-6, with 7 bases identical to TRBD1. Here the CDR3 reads CASSLADRDYSPLHF. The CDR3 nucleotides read TGTGCCAGCAGCTTAGCTGACAGGGATTATTCACCCCTCCACTTT.